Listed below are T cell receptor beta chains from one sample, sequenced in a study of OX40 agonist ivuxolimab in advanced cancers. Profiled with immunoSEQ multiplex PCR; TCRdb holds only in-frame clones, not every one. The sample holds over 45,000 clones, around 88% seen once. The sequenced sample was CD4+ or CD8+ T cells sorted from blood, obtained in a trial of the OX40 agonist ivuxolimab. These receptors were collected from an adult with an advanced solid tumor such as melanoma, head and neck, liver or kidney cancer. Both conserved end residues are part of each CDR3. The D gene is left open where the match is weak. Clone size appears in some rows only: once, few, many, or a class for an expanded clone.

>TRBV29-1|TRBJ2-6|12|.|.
TGCAGCGCCCGGGCCGGGGCCAACGTCCTGACTTTC
CSARAGANVLTF
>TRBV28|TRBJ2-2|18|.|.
TGTGCCAGCAGTTTCTACCCGGGAAGCGGGTCGAACACCGGGGAGCTGTTTTTT
CASSFYPGSGSNTGELFF
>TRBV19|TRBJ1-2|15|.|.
TGTGCCAGTACCCCGTCAGGGCGGGATAACTATGGCTACACCTTC
CASTPSGRDNYGYTF
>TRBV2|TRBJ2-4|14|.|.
TGTGCCAGCAGTGGGGCGGGTTTATCGGACATTCAGTACTTC
CASSGAGLSDIQYF
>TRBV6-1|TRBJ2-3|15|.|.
TGTGCCAGCAGTGAATTACAGTCAAGCACAGATACGCAGTATTTT
CASSELQSSTDTQYF
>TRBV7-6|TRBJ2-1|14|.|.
TGTGCCAGCAGCTTATTCCGAACGGCTAATGAGCAGTTCTTC
CASSLFRTANEQFF
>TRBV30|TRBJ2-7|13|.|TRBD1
TGTGCCTCGGACAGGGGGCCGTCCTACGAGCAGTACTTC
CASDRGPSYEQYF
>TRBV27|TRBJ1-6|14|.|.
TGTGCCAGCAGTCAGCTGTTGGGCTCGGGGCCCCTCCACTTT
CASSQLLGSGPLHF
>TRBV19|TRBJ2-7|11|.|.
.
CASTSGYEQYF
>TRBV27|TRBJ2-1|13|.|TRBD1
TGTGCCAGCAGTGAAGGGGGCTGGGATGAGCAGTTCTTC
CASSEGGWDEQFF
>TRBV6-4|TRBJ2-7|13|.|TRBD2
TGTGCCAGGGGACTAGCGGGTTTCTACGAGCAGTACTTC
CARGLAGFYEQYF
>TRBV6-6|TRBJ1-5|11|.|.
TGTGCCAGCAGGAGGGATCAGCCCCAGCATTTT
CASRRDQPQHF
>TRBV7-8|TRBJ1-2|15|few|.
TGTGCCAGCAGCTTAGCCCCGGCCGGGTCTTGGGGCTACACCTTC
CASSLAPAGSWGYTF
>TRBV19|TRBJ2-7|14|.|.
TGTGCCAGTAGTGCAAGCCCGGATGGTAACGAGCAGTACTTC
CASSASPDGNEQYF
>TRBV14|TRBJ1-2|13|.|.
TGTGCCAGCAGCCAAGTAGGGTACGACGGCTACACCTTC
CASSQVGYDGYTF
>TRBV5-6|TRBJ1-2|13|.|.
TGTGCCAGCAGGAAGAGAACTAACTATGGCTACACCTTC
CASRKRTNYGYTF
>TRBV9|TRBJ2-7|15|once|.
TGTGCCAGCAGCGTAGGGCAGGGGACAAACTACGAGCAGTACTTC
CASSVGQGTNYEQYF
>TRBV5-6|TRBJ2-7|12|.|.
TGTGCCAGCAGCTTTGGAGCCTACAAGCAGTACTTC
CASSFGAYKQYF
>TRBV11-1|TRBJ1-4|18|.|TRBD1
TGTGCCAGCAGCTTGTTTTTGGACAGGGGGCGCAAAAAGGAAAAACTGTTTTTT
CASSLFLDRGRKKEKLFF
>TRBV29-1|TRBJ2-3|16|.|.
TGCAGCGTTGGGGGGCTGTTACTAGCGAATGCAGATACGCAGTATTTT
CSVGGLLLANADTQYF
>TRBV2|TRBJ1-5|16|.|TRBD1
TGTGCCAGCAGTCGACAGGGCGCCTATAGCAATCAGCCCCAGCATTTT
CASSRQGAYSNQPQHF
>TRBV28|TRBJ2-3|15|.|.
TGTGCCAGCAGTTTATCTCGCCCAGCCACAGATACGCAGTATTTT
CASSLSRPATDTQYF
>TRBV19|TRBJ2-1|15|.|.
TGTGCCACCACACTACAGGGAAGCTCCTACAATGAGCAGTTCTTC
CATTLQGSSYNEQFF
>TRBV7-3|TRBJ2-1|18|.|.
TGTGCCAGCAGCTTAAGTCAGGGGATGGGAAGAAGCTACAATGAGCAGTTCTTC
CASSLSQGMGRSYNEQFF
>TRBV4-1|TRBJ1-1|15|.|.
TGCGCCAGCAGCCAAGATTCCCCGACGAACACTGAAGCTTTCTTT
CASSQDSPTNTEAFF
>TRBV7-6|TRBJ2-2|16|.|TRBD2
TGTGCCAGCAGCTTCTTTAGCGGGGACTACACCGGGGAGCTGTTTTTT
CASSFFSGDYTGELFF
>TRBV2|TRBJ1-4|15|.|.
TGTGCCAGCAGTGAGGTGGGGCAGGCTAATGAAAAACTGTTTTTT
CASSEVGQANEKLFF
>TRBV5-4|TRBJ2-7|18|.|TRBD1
TGTGCCAGCAGCCGGGACAGGGGAGCATCAGCGAGTCGATACGAGCAGTACTTC
CASSRDRGASASRYEQYF
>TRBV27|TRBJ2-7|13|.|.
TGTGCCAGCATGGGTTTGGGCTCCTACGAGCAGTACTTC
CASMGLGSYEQYF
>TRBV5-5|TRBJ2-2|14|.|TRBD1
TGTGCCAGCAGCTTTGGACAGGGGACCGGGGAGCTGTTTTTT
CASSFGQGTGELFF
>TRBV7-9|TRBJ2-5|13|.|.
TGTGCCAGCAGCCGCCGGACGGGGGAGACCCAGTACTTC
CASSRRTGETQYF
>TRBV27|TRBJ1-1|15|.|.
TGTGCCAGCAGTTCCAGACAGGTGGGGAGCACTGAAGCTTTCTTT
CASSSRQVGSTEAFF
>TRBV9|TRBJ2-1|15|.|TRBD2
TGTGCCACCACTTCCAGCGGGAGCATCTTCGATGAGCAGTTCTTC
CATTSSGSIFDEQFF
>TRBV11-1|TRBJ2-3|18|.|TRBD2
TGTGCCAGCAGCCCCGGACTAGCGGGGGGGACTAGCACAGATACGCAGTATTTT
CASSPGLAGGTSTDTQYF
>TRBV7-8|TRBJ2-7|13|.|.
TGTGCCAGCACCCGGACTACTTCCTACGAGCAGTACTTC
CASTRTTSYEQYF
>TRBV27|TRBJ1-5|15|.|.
TGTGCCAGCAGTCCCTTGGGGGGGTTAGATCAGCCCCAGCATTTT
CASSPLGGLDQPQHF
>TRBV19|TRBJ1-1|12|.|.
TGTGCCAGTAGTCAGGGAACCACTGAAGCTTTCTTT
CASSQGTTEAFF
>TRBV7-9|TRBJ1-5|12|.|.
TGTGCCAGCAGCTTAGCGGGTCAGCCCCAGCATTTT
CASSLAGQPQHF
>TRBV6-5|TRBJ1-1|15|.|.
TGTGCCAGCAGTTGGCTGCGGGAGATGAACACTGAAGCTTTCTTT
CASSWLREMNTEAFF
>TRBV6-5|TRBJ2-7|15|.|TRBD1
TGTGCCAGCAGTTACGTCCCAGGGGGCTTCTACGAGCAGTACTTC
CASSYVPGGFYEQYF
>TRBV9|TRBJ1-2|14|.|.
TGTGCCAGCAGCGTAGGGGGCGGGGGAAATGGCTACACCTTC
CASSVGGGGNGYTF
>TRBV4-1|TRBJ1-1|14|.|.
TGCGCCAGCAGGGCTATGGAGGGGGTCACTGAAGCTTTCTTT
CASRAMEGVTEAFF
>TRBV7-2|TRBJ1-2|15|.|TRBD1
TGTGCCAGCAGCACCCCATCAGGGGGTGGCTATGGCTACACCTTC
CASSTPSGGGYGYTF
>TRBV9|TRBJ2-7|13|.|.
TGTGCCAGCAGCGTGGGGGGCTCCTACGAGCAGTACTTC
CASSVGGSYEQYF
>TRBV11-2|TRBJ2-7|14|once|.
TGTGCCAGCAGCCCCACCTCTCGGGGAGACGAGCAGTACTTC
CASSPTSRGDEQYF
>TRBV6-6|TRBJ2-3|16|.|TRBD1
TGTGCCAGCAGAAGGAGGACAGGGGCCCCCACAGATACGCAGTATTTT
CASRRRTGAPTDTQYF
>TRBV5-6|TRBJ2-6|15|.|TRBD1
TGTGCCAGCAGGACACAGGGGTCTGGGGCCAACGTCCTGACTTTC
CASRTQGSGANVLTF
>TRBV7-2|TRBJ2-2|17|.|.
TGTGCCAGCAGCCCTTTAATCAGCGGGCGGTACTACGGGGAGCTGTTTTTT
CASSPLISGRYYGELFF
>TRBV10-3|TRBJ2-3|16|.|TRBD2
TGTGCCATCAGTGCAGGACTAGCGGCTAGCACAGATACGCAGTATTTT
CAISAGLAASTDTQYF
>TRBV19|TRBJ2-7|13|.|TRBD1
TGTGCCAGTAGTATAGGGACAGGGTACGAGCAGTACTTC
CASSIGTGYEQYF
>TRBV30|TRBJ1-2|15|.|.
TGTGCCTGGAGCCCCGGGACGTCGGATGGCTATGGCTACACCTTC
CAWSPGTSDGYGYTF
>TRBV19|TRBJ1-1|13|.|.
TGTGCCAGTAGTACGTCGGTCAACACTGAAGCTTTCTTT
CASSTSVNTEAFF
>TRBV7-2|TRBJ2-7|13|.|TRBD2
TGTGCCAGCAGCGTCGGGGGGGACTACGAGCAGTACTTC
CASSVGGDYEQYF